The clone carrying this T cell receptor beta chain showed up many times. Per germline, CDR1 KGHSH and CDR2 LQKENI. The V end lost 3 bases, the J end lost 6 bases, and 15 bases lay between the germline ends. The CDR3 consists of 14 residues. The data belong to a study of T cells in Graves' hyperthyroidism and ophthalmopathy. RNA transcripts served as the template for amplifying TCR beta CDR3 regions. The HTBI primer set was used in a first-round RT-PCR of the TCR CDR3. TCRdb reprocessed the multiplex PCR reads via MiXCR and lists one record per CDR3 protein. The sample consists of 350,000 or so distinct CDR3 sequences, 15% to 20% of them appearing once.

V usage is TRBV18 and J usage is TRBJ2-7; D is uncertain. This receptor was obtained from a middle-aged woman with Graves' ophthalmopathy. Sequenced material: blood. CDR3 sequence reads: CASSPQALEGEQYF. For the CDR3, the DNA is TGTGCCAGCTCACCTCAGGCGCTGGAAGGCGAGCAGTACTTC.